What follows is one T cell receptor beta chain and its context. Its antigen is currently unknown. CDR1 is MRHNA, CDR2 SNTAGT, per germline. V shed 2 bases and J shed 2 bases, with 7 bases lying between them. CDR3 length: 13 residues. Treatment reported: approximately nine-day PBMC culture with coronavirus spike peptide pools or control peptides (ViraFEST assay). Scientists separated out CD4+ T cells through negative selection following 10 days in culture. These data come from a study of vaccination and CD4 T cells after COVID-19. Study summary: The convalescent population consisted of six males and four females, two of whom were of Hispanic ethnicity. Treatment of control cultures consisted of a CEFX pool, an HIV-1 Nef pool, or no peptide.

The Oncomine TCR Beta short-read assay was what sequenced the DNA obtained from cultured CD4+ T cells. TCRdb reprocessed the PCR reads via MiXCR and lists one record per CDR3 protein. Altogether 12,000 to 15,000 distinct CDR3 sequences are present, 50% to 65% being singletons, with the ten largest covering about 9.5%. The chain links TRBV6-4 to TRBJ2-7, with D unclear. The clonotype was recovered from a human donor who had recovered from COVID-19. The input for sequencing was CD4+ T cells from blood, cultured in vitro, taken before SARS-CoV-2 vaccination. CDR3 nucleotide sequence: TGTGCCAGCAGTGACGGTCCAACCTACGAGCAGTACTTC. This codes for CASSDGPTYEQYF.